This paragraph covers one T cell receptor beta chain sequence. Its antigen is as yet unknown. There are 14 residues in the CDR3. The germline V gene has CDR1 SGHRS and CDR2 YFSETQ. V was clipped by 4 bases and J by 2 bases; unmatched bases: 4. This entry is derived from a study of OX40 agonist ivuxolimab in advanced cancers. Study outcomes and limitations: Doses of 0.1 to 3.0 mg/kg were accompanied by clonal expansion of CD4+ and CD8+ blood T cells by week 6.

Produced via immunoSEQ multiplex PCR; TCRdb's table is partial and in-frame only. Of 95,000 to 150,000 clones in the sample, roughly 93% are singletons; the top ten hold over 0.15%. This clonotype was sampled from an adult with an advanced solid tumor such as melanoma, head and neck, liver or kidney cancer. This chain connects TRBV5-1 to TRBJ2-3; the match to TRBD2 covers 7 bases. Sequencing was performed on CD4+ or CD8+ T cells sorted from blood, taken in a trial of the OX40 agonist ivuxolimab. Here the CDR3 DNA reads TGCGCCAGCAGCATAGGACTAGACACAGATACGCAGTATTTT. It translates to CASSIGLDTDTQYF.